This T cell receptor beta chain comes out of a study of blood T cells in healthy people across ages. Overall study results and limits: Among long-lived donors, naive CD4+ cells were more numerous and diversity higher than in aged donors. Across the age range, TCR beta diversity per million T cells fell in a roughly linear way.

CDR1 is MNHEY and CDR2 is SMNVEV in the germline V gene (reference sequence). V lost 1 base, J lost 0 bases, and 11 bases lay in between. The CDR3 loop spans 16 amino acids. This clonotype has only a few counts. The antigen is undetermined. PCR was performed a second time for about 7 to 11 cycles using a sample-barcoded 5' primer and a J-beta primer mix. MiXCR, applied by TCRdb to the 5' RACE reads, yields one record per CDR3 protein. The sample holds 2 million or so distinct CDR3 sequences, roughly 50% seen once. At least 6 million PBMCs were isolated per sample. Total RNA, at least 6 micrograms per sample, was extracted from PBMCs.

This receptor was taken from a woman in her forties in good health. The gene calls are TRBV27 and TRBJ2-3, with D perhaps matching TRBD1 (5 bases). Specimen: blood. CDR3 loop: CASSLLAPGSTDTQYF. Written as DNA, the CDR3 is TGTGCCAGCAGTTTATTGGCCCCAGGGAGCACAGATACGCAGTATTTT.